The 22 T cell receptor beta chains below all came from one sample that was sequenced in a study of CD8 T cells in ankylosing spondylitis. Each CDR3 protein gets one entry after TCRdb re-called the 5' RACE reads with MiXCR. The repertoire holds 85,000 to 90,000 distinct CDR3 sequences, with under 30% as singletons. Sequenced sample: blood, either unsorted or a sorted T cell fraction (not recorded which). Receptors originate from a male donor with ankylosing spondylitis or in good health (not recorded which).

This clonotype was counted many times. V and J are TRBV29-1 and TRBJ2-1; TRBD2 aligns across 9 bases. This CDR3 has 12 residues. Germline V gene lookup returns CDR1 SQVTM and CDR2 ANQGSEA. Trimming took 7 bases from V and 6 from J; bases not matched to a gene: 4. The CDR3 DNA reads as TGCAGCGGGACTAGCGAGATCAATGAGCAGTTCTTC. Protein sequence: CSGTSEINEQFF.

This clonotype was seen many times. The gene calls are TRBV7-2 and TRBJ2-1; D is ambiguous. The germline CDR1 and CDR2 sequences are SGHTA and FQGNSA. This CDR3 is built from 15 residues. The V and J ends lost 1 base and 6 bases respectively, with 13 bases between them. The CDR3 nucleotides are TGTGCCAGCAGCTTAGGCAGCCCAGGCTCCAATGAGCAGTTCTTC. Encoded protein: CASSLGSPGSNEQFF.

This clonotype was counted between two and nine times. V usage is TRBV20-1 and J usage is TRBJ1-1; D remains unclear. With 0 bases removed from V and 10 bases from J, the gap between germline ends came to 21 bases. The CDR3 is made up of 15 amino acids. Germline V CDR1 and CDR2: DFQATT, SNEGSKA (reference sequence). DNA of the CDR3: TGCAGTGCTAGAGAGGTAGGAGACATCCGAAGGGTAGCTTTCTTT. This gives the protein CSAREVGDIRRVAFF.

V usage is TRBV20-1 and J usage is TRBJ2-1; no definite D call. This CDR3 comprises 11 residues. Trimming left V 3 bases short and J 7 bases short, with 7 bases between. The germline V gene has CDR1 DFQATT and CDR2 SNEGSKA (reference sequence). The CDR3 loop is CSARFGNEQFF. DNA of the CDR3: TGCAGTGCTAGGTTTGGGAATGAGCAGTTCTTC.

The chain carries TRBV29-1 and TRBJ2-4, with 8 bases lining up with TRBD1. Germline V gene data show CDR1 as SQVTM and CDR2 as ANQGSEA. This CDR3 has 13 residues. This CDR3 reads CTVVMDRDVIQYF. DNA for the CDR3: TGCACCGTGGTAATGGACAGGGACGTAATTCAGTACTTC.

The chain links TRBV7-2 to TRBJ2-3; possibly TRBD1 for D (6 bases). There are 13 residues in the CDR3. Germline V gene data show CDR1 as SGHTA and CDR2 as FQGNSA. The V end was cut by 5 bases, the J end by 5 bases, with 11 bases between. For the CDR3, the DNA is TGTGCCAGCAGCGACAGGTTTCGAGATACGCAGTATTTT. Protein: CASSDRFRDTQYF.

DNA of the CDR3: TGTGCCAGCAGCTCCTTAGTGACAGGCCGCTCTGGGGCCAACGTCCTGACTTTC. Its translation is CASSSLVTGRSGANVLTF. V usage is TRBV7-8 and J usage is TRBJ2-6; D perhaps matches TRBD1 (6 bases). V was clipped by 4 bases and J by 0 bases, with 16 bases between them. The CDR3 is made up of 18 amino acids. Germline CDR1 and CDR2: SGHVS and FQNEAQ.

This clonotype came up a few times. This chain uses TRBV7-3 with TRBJ1-1; D gene uncertain. Germline lookup yields CDR1 SGHTA and CDR2 FQGTGA. The CDR3 has 15 amino acids. V lost 1 base, J lost 1 base, and 10 bases lay in between. CDR3 DNA sequence: TGTGCCAGCAGCTTAAATGGACCGGGGAACACTGAAGCTTTCTTT. This encodes CASSLNGPGNTEAFF.

V usage is TRBV20-1 and J usage is TRBJ2-7, with a possible D match to TRBD2 (6 bases). Germline-derived CDR1 and CDR2 are DFQATT and SNEGSKA (reference sequence). This CDR3 is 14 amino acids long. The V and J ends lost 3 bases and 0 bases respectively, with 12 bases between them. CDR3 loop: CSASFGSSSYEQYF. CDR3 DNA sequence: TGCAGTGCTAGTTTCGGGAGCAGCTCCTACGAGCAGTACTTC.

This clonotype turned up a few times. The chain joins TRBV10-2 to TRBJ2-1; TRBD2 agrees at 11 bases. CDR3 length: 15 residues. After removal of 2 bases from V and 9 bases from J, the junction contained 6 bases not matched to a gene. Germline assignment: CDR1 WSHSY and CDR2 SAAADI. CDR3 loop: CASSEVAGGLVEQFF. DNA of the CDR3: TGCGCCAGCAGTGAGGTAGCGGGAGGGCTTGTTGAGCAGTTCTTC.

This clonotype appeared a few times. The genes are TRBV6-1 and TRBJ1-5; unclear D gene. The germline CDR1 and CDR2 sequences are MNHNS and SASEGT. This CDR3 region has 14 residues. V was shortened by 6 bases and J by 7 bases, with 16 bases between the two germline ends. CDR3 sequence: CASSPRRADQPQHF. CDR3 sequence (DNA): TGTGCCAGCAGCCCAAGGCGGGCGGACCAGCCCCAGCATTTT.

This rearrangement joins TRBV5-1 to TRBJ2-7; unclear D gene. The germline V and J ends were trimmed by 6 bases and 0 bases, with 10 bases remaining between them. Germline V gene data show CDR1 as SGHRS and CDR2 as YFSETQ. The CDR3 consists of 13 residues. The CDR3, as DNA: TGCGCCAGCAATGGCGACCGCTCCTACGAGCAGTACTTC. It specifies CASNGDRSYEQYF.

The V call is TRBV20-1, the J call TRBJ2-7; 13 bases are shared with TRBD2. Per the germline V gene, CDR1 is DFQATT and CDR2 is SNEGSKA (reference sequence). V lost 0 bases to trimming and J lost 4 bases; unmatched junction nucleotides: 3. The CDR3 spans 15 residues. CDR3 sequence: CSARDGTSGDYEQYV. The CDR3 DNA is TGCAGTGCTAGAGACGGGACTAGCGGGGATTACGAGCAGTACGTC.

In this sample, this clonotype turned up a few times. The chain joins TRBV11-2 to TRBJ2-7; 11 bases are shared with TRBD2. There are 14 residues in the CDR3. Germline CDR1 SGHAT, CDR2 FQNNGV. J was trimmed by 7 bases and V by 6 bases; bases with no gene match: 8. CDR3 in DNA: TGTGCCAGCAGTCCTACTAGCGGGAGTAATGAGCAGTACTTC. It specifies CASSPTSGSNEQYF.

This clonotype was seen many times. The V call is TRBV5-1, the J call TRBJ2-7; tentatively, D is TRBD2 (6 bases). The CDR3 has 17 residues. With 3 bases removed from V and 2 bases from J, the gap between germline ends came to 21 bases. Germline V gives CDR1 SGHRS, CDR2 YFSETQ. CDR3 DNA sequence: TGCGCCAGCAGCTCCCTCCGCGCGGGAAGTACGGCCTACGAGCAGTACTTC. Translated, it gives CASSSLRAGSTAYEQYF.

The genes are TRBV5-5 and TRBJ2-5; 7 bases align to TRBD2. CDR1 SGHKS and CDR2 YYEKEE come from the germline V gene (reference sequence). The trim removed 4 bases at V and 2 bases at J, leaving 11 bases unmatched. The CDR3 has 16 amino acids. In DNA form, the CDR3 reads TGTGCCAGCAGCCCCACTAGCGCCGGGATTCAAGAGACCCAGTACTTC. It specifies CASSPTSAGIQETQYF.

The CDR3 coding sequence is TGTGCCACTGGACTAGCGGGGCTCTACGAGCAGTACTTC. As protein: CATGLAGLYEQYF. The chain uses TRBV10-3 and TRBJ2-7; 12 nucleotides match TRBD2. Germline CDR1 reads ENHRY; CDR2 reads SYGVKD. Germline trimming cut 10 bases from V and 3 bases from J; bases unmatched to any gene: 4. There are 13 residues in the CDR3.

The count of this clonotype is one. The chain is built from TRBV6-2 or TRBV6-3 and TRBJ2-2; D is ambiguous. V gave up 4 bases and J gave up 4 bases, with 10 bases separating them. This CDR3 is built from 14 residues. CDR1 MNHEY and CDR2 SVGEGT come from the germline V gene. The CDR3 DNA reads TGTGCCAGCAGTTTAGGTCGTGGCACCGGGGAGCTGTTTTTT. It encodes CASSLGRGTGELFF.

The rearrangement uses TRBV27 and TRBJ2-7, with 7 positions matching TRBD2. This CDR3 spans 14 amino acids. Germline V gene lookup returns CDR1 MNHEY and CDR2 SMNVEV (reference sequence). The V and J ends lost 2 bases and 10 bases, in that order; junction bases with no gene match: 11. CDR3 amino acids: CASSLGGSGVDQYF. CDR3 coding DNA: TGTGCCAGCAGTTTAGGCGGGAGTGGGGTAGATCAGTACTTC.

This clonotype has ten or more counts. This chain links TRBV5-5 with TRBJ2-7; unclear D gene. The V end lost 0 bases, the J end lost 0 bases, and 10 bases lay between the germline ends. Germline V gene lookup returns CDR1 SGHKS and CDR2 YYEKEE (reference sequence). CDR3 length: 15 residues. The CDR3 nucleotides read TGTGCCAGCAGCTTGGACTTAAGTGACTCCTACGAGCAGTACGTC. Its protein is CASSLDLSDSYEQYV.

This clonotype has just a few counts. This chain links TRBV7-2 with TRBJ2-2; D might be TRBD2 (6 bases). The CDR3 loop spans 15 amino acids. Deletions cut 0 bases from V and 5 bases from J, with 10 bases between. The germline gives CDR1 SGHTA, CDR2 FQGNSA. CDR3 region: CASSLAPRGTGELFF. The CDR3 DNA reads as TGTGCCAGCAGCTTAGCCCCCCGGGGGACCGGGGAGCTGTTTTTT.

Many counts were recorded for this clonotype. The chain recombines TRBV24-1 with TRBJ1-5, with a possible D match to TRBD1 (5 bases). Germline V gene lookup returns CDR1 KGHDR and CDR2 SFDVKD. This CDR3 comprises 16 residues. Trimming shortened V by 1 base and J by 4 bases, and 13 bases separated the two germline ends. CDR3 amino acids: CATSDLGHRKNQPQHF. CDR3 in DNA: TGTGCCACCAGTGATTTAGGGCACAGGAAAAATCAGCCCCAGCATTTT.